This TCR beta chain was sequenced for a study of Graves' ophthalmopathy and Graves' hyperthyroidism. The sequenced template was RNA, covering the TCR beta CDR3 region. First-round RT-PCR employed HTBI primers, with a second-round multiplex PCR after it. From the multiplex PCR reads, TCRdb called clonotypes with MiXCR, one entry per CDR3 protein. The sample lists approximately 150,000 distinct CDR3 sequences, 39% occurring once. In its sample, this clonotype was seen many times. The sample comprised peripheral blood. The origin of this receptor is a man under 40 with Graves' ophthalmopathy.

Written as DNA, the CDR3 is TGTGCCAGCAGTTACTCGACAGGACCCAACTATGGCTACACCTTC. Encoded protein: CASSYSTGPNYGYTF. The chain has TRBV6-2 or TRBV6-3 and TRBJ1-2; D is possibly TRBD1 (6 bases). Germline CDR1 and CDR2: MNHEY and SVGEGT. Trimming left V 0 bases short and J 2 bases short, with 10 bases between. The CDR3 totals 15 residues.